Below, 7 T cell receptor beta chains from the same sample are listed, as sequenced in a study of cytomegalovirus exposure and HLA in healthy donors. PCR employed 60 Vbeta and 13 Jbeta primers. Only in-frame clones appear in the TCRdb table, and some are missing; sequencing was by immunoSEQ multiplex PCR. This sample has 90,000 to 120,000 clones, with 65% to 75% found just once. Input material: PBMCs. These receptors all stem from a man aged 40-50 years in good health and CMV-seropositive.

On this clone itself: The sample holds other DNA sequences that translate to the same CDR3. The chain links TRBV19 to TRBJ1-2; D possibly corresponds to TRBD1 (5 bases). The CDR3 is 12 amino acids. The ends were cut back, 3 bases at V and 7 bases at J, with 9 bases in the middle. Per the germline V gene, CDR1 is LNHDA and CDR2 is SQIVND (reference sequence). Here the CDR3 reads CASSIGGSGYTF. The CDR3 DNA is TGTGCCAGTAGTATTGGGGGGAGTGGCTACACCTTC.

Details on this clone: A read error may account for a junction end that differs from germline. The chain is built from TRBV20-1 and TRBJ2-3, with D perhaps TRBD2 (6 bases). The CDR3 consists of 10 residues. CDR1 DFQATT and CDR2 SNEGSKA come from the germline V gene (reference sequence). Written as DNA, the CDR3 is TGCAGTGCTCCCGGGACTTCGGAAGGTTTT. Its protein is CSAPGTSEGF.

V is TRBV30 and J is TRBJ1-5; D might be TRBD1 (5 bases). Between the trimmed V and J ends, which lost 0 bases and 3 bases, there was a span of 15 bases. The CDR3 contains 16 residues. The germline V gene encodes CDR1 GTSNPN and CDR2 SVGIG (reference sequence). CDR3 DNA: TGTGCCTGGAGTGTACAAGGGGTGTGGGACAATCAGCCCCAGCATTTT. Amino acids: CAWSVQGVWDNQPQHF.

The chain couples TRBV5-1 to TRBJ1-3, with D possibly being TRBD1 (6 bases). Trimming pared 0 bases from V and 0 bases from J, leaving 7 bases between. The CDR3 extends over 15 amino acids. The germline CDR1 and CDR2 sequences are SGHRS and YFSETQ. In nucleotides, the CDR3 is TGCGCCAGCAGCTTGGAAGGGGGCTCTGGAAACACCATATATTTT. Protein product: CASSLEGGSGNTIYF.

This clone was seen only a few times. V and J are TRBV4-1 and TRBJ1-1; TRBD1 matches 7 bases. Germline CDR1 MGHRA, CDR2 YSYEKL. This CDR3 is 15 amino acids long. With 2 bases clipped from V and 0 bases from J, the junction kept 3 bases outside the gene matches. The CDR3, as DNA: TGCGCCAGCAGCCAAACAGGGGCGATGAACACTGAAGCTTTCTTT. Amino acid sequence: CASSQTGAMNTEAFF.

DNA of the CDR3: TGTGCCAGCAGCCATGGACAGGGAGGAGAAAAACTGTTTTTT. It yields the protein CASSHGQGGEKLFF. The chain links TRBV5-8 to TRBJ1-4; 8 bases line up with TRBD1. Germline V gene sequence: CDR1 SGHTS, CDR2 YDEGEE. Trimming took 4 bases from V and 8 from J; bases not matched to a gene: 7. The CDR3 spans 14 residues.

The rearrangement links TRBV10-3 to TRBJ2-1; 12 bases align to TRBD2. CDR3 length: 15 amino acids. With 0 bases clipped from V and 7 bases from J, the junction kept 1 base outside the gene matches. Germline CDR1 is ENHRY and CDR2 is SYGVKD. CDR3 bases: TGTGCCATCAGTGAGTCGCTAGCGGGAGGGAATGAGCAGTTCTTC. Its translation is CAISESLAGGNEQFF.